This T cell receptor (beta chain) was identified in a study of blood T cell repertoires in COVID-19. For the study at large: PBMCs, B-cell-depleted T cells, or T cells provided the cDNA or gDNA that made up the material.

Under the authors' procedure: Reference gene primer amplification gave estimated nucleated cell counts. TCRdb's table, derived via immunoSEQ multiplex PCR, lists solely in-frame clones and lacks some. The DNA was the basis for D and trimming; V, J and clone size are from that table. This table has about 86,000 clones, around 81% appearing once. Looked up from germline, CDR1 is SGHTA and CDR2 is FQGNSA. This CDR3 region has 15 residues. V lost 1 base to trimming and J lost 5 bases, with 12 bases between them. This sequence joins TRBV7-2 and TRBJ1-5; D unresolved. The origin of this receptor is a man over 45 with acute or convalescent COVID-19. The sample consisted of peripheral blood. The DNA of the CDR3 is TGTGCCAGCAGCTTAGGCCGGAGAGCGGATCAGCCCCAGCATTTT. Translating gives CASSLGRRADQPQHF.